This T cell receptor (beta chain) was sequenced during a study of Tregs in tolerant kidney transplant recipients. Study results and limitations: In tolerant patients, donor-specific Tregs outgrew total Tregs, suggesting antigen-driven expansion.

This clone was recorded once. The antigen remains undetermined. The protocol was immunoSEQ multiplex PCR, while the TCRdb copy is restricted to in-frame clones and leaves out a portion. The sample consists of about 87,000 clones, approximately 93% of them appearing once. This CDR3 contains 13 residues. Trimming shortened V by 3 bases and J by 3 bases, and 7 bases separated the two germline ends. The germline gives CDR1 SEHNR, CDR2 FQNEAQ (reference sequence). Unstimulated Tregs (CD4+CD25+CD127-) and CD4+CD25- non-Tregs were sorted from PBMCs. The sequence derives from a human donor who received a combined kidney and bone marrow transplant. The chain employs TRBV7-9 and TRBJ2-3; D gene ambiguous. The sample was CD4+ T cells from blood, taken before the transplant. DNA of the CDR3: TGTGCCAGCAGCTTTCACGGGACAGATACGCAGTATTTT. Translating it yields CASSFHGTDTQYF.